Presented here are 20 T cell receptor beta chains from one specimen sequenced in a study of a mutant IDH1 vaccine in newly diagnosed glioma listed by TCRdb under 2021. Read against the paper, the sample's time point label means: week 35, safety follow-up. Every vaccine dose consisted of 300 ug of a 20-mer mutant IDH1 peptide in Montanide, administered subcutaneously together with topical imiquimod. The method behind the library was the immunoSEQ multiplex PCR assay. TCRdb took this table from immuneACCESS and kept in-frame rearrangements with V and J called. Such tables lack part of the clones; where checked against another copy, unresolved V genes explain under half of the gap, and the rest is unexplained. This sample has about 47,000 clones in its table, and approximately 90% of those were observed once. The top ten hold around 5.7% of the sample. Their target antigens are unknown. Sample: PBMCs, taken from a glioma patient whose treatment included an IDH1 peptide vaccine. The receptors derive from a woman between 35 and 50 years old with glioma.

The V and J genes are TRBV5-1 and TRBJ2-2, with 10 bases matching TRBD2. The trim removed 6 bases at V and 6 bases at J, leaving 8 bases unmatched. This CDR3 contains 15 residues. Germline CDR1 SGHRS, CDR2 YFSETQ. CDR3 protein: CASTLAGVSAGELFF. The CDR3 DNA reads TGCGCCAGCACCCTAGCGGGAGTCAGCGCCGGGGAGCTGTTTTTT.

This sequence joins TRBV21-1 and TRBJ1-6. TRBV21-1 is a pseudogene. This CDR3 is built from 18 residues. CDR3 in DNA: TGTGCCAGCAGAATGCACTTAGCTACACATACACATAATTCACCCCTCCACTTT. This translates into CASRMHLATHTHNSPLHF.

CDR3 loop: CASSLGQGKDTQYF. CDR3 DNA sequence: TGTGCCAGCAGCCTGGGACAGGGGAAAGATACGCAGTATTTT. The chain links TRBV5-5 to TRBJ2-3; 10 nucleotides align to TRBD1. The CDR3 sequence is 14 residues long. In germline, CDR1 is SGHKS, CDR2 YYEKEE (reference sequence). Trimming cost V 4 bases and J 5 bases; bases outside gene matches: 4.

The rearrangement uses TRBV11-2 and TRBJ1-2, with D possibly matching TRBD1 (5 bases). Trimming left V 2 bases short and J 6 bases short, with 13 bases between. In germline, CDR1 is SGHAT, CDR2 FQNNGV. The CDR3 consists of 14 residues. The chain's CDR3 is CASSLIGTGNGYTF. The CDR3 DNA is TGTGCCAGCAGCTTAATAGGGACCGGGAATGGCTACACCTTC.

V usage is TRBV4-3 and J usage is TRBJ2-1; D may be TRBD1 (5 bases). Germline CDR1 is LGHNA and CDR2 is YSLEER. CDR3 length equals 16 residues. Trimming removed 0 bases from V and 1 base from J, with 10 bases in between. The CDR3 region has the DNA TGCGCCAGCAGCCAAGAAACAGGTCTTTCCTACAATGAGCAGTTCTTC. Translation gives CASSQETGLSYNEQFF.

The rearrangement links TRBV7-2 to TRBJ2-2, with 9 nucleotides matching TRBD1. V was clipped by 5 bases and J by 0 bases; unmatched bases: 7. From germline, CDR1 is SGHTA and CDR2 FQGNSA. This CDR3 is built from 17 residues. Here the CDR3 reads CASSLRDRAPNTGELFF. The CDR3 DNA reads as TGTGCCAGCAGCCTCCGGGACAGGGCGCCGAACACCGGGGAGCTGTTTTTT.

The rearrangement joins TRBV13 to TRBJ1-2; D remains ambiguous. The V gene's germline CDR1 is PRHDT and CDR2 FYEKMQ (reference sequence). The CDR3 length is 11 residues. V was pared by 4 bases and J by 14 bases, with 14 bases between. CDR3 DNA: TGTGCCAGCAGCTGGTTAAGGGCTCCGACCTTC. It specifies CASSWLRAPTF.

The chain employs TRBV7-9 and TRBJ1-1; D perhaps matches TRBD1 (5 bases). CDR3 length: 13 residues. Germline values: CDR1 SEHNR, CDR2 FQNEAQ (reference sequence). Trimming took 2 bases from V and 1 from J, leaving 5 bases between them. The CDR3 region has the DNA TGTGCCAGCAGCTTAAGGGGGAACACTGAAGCTTTCTTT. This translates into CASSLRGNTEAFF.

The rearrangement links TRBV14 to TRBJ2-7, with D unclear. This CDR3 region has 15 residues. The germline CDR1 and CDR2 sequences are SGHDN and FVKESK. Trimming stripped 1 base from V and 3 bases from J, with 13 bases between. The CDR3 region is CASSQGVGYYYEQYF. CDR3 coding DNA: TGTGCCAGCAGCCAAGGGGTCGGGTACTACTACGAGCAGTACTTC. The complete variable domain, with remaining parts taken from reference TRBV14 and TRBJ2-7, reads EAGVTQFPSHSVIEKGQTVTLRCDPISGHDNLYWYRRVMGKEIKFLLHFVKESKQDESGMPNNRFLAERTGGTYSTLKVQPAELEDSGVYFCASSQGVGYYYEQYFGPGTRLTVT.

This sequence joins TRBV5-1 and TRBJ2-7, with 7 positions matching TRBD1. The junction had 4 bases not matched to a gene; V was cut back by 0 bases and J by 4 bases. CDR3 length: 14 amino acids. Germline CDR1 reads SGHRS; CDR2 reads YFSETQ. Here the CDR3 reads CASSLEEGAYEQYF. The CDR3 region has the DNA TGCGCCAGCAGCTTGGAAGAGGGGGCGTACGAGCAGTACTTC.

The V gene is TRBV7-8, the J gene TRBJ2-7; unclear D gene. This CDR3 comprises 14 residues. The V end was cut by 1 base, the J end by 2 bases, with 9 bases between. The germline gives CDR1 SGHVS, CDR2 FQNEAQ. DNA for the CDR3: TGTGCCAGCAGCTTAGGCGTGCAGACCTACGAGCAGTACTTC. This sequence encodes CASSLGVQTYEQYF.

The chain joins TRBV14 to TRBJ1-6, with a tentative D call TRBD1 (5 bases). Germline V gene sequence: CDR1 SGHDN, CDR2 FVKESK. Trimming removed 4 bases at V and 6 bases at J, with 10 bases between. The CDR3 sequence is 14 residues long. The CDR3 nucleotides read TGTGCCAGCAGCCGTGGACAAATTAATTCACCCCTCCACTTT. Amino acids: CASSRGQINSPLHF.

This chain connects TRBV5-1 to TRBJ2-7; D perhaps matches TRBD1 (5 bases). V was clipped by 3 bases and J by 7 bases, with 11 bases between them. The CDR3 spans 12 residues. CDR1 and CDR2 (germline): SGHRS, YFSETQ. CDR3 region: CASSSVPGEQYF. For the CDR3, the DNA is TGCGCCAGCAGCTCGGTCCCAGGGGAGCAGTACTTC. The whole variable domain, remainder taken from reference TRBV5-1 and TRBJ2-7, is KAGVTQTPRYLIKTRGQQVTLSCSPISGHRSVSWYQQTPGQGLQFLFEYFSETQRNKGNFPGRFSGRQFSNSRSEMNVSTLELGDSALYLCASSSVPGEQYFGPGTRLTVT.

The CDR3 DNA sequence: TGTGCCAGCTCACCCGGACAGGGGAACACCGGGGAGCTGTTTTTT. Residues: CASSPGQGNTGELFF. V usage is TRBV18 and J usage is TRBJ2-2, with 8 bases identical to TRBD1. Germline CDR1 KGHSH, CDR2 LQKENI. Trimming took 3 bases from V and 1 from J; bases not matched to a gene: 1. The CDR3 has 15 amino acids.

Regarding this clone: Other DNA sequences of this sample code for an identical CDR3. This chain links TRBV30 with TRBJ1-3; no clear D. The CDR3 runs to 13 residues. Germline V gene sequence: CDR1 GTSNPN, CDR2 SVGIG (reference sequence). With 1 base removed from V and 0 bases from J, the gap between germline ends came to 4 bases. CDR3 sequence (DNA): TGTGCCTGGAGTGAATACTCTGGAAACACCATATATTTT. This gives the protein CAWSEYSGNTIYF.

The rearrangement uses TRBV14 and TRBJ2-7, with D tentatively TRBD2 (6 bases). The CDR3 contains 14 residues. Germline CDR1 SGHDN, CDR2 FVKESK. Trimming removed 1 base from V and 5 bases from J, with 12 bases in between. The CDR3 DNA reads TGTGCCAGCAGCCAAGTTTACGGGGGACACGAGCAGTACTTC. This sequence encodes CASSQVYGGHEQYF.

The CDR3 DNA is TGTGCCAGCAGCCGAAGGACAGGGGGAGTTGGCGAGCAGTACTTC. It is translated as CASSRRTGGVGEQYF. The gene calls are TRBV28 and TRBJ2-7, with TRBD1 matching over 10 bases. This CDR3 has 15 amino acids. Unmatched junction bases numbered 11, after V lost 6 bases and J lost 6 bases. Looked up from germline, CDR1 is MDHEN and CDR2 is SYDVKM.

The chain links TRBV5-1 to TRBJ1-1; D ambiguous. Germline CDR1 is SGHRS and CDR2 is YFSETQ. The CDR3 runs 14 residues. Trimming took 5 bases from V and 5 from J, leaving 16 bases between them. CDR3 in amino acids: CASRGRVRGTEAFF. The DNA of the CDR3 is TGCGCCAGCAGGGGTAGGGTCCGAGGGACTGAAGCTTTCTTT.

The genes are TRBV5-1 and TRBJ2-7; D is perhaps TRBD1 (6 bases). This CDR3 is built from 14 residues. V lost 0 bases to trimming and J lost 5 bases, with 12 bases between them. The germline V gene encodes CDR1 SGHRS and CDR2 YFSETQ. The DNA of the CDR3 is TGCGCCAGCAGCTTGGGTCAGGGGCGGCACGAGCAGTACTTC. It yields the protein CASSLGQGRHEQYF.

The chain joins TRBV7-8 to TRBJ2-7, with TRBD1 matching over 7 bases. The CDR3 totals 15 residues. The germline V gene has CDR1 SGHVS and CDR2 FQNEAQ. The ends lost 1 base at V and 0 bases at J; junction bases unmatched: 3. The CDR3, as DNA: TGTGCCAGCAGCTTAGAGACAGGGAGCTCCTACGAGCAGTACTTC. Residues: CASSLETGSSYEQYF.